This T cell receptor (beta chain) originates from a study of T cells after yellow fever vaccination. 5'RACE template switching added a universal primer site and UMIs to TCR cDNA. One entry per CDR3 protein results from TCRdb running MiXCR on the 5' RACE reads. This sample has roughly 240,000 distinct CDR3 sequences; over 6.5% occur once, and the top ten carry 1% to 1.2%. In this sample, this clonotype turned up many times. Its matching antigen is unknown. General study results and limits: Peaking on day 5 versus 15, the secondary response was faster but weaker. Bulk-population clonotypes that are abundant could appear as contaminants in FACS-sorted repertoires. The CD4 compartment and the CD8 compartment contained a small share of clonotypes in common.

The J segment lost 5 bases and the V segment lost 1 base, leaving 10 bases of the junction unmatched. This CDR3 spans 17 amino acids. Germline-derived CDR1 and CDR2 are SGHRS and YFSETQ. The rearrangement links TRBV5-1 to TRBJ2-1; 9 nucleotides line up with TRBD2. This clonotype was obtained from a man aged 25 to 45 who received the YFV17D yellow fever vaccine. The sample was CD4+ T cells sorted from PBMCs, taken on the day of the yellow fever booster vaccination. The CDR3 here is CASSLIYETSGHNEQFF. DNA of the CDR3: TGCGCCAGCAGCTTGATTTACGAGACTAGCGGCCACAATGAGCAGTTCTTC.